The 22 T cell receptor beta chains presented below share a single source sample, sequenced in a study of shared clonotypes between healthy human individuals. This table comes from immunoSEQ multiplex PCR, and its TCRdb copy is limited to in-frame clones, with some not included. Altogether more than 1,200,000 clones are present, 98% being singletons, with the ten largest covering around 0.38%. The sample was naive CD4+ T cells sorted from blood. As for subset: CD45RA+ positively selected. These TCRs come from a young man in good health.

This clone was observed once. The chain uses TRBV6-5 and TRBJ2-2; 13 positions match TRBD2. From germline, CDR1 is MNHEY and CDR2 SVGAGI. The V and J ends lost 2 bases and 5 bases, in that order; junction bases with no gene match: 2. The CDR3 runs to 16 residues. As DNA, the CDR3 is TGTGCCAGCAGTTACAAACTAGCGGGAGGGACCGGGGAGCTGTTTTTT. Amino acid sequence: CASSYKLAGGTGELFF.

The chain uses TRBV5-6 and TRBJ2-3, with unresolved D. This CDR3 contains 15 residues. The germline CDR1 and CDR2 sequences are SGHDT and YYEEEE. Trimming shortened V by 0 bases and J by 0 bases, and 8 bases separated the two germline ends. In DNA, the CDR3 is TGTGCCAGCAGCTTGGGATTCATTAGCACAGATACGCAGTATTTT. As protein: CASSLGFISTDTQYF.

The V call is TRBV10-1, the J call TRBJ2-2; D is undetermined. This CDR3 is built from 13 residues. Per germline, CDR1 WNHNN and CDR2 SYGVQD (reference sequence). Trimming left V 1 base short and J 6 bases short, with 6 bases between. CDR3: CASSELTAGELFF. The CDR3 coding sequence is TGCGCCAGCAGTGAGTTAACGGCCGGGGAGCTGTTTTTT.

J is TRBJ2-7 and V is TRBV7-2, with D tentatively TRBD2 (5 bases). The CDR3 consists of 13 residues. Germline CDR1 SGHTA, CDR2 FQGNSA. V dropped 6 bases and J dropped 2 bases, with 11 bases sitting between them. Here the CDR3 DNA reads TGTGCCAGCAGGCATAACGGGGCCTACGAGCAGTACTTC. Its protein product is CASRHNGAYEQYF.

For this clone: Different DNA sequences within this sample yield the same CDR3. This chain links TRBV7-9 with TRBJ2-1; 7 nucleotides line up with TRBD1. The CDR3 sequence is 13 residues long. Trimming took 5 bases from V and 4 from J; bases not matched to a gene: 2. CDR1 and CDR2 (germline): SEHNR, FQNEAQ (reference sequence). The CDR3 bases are TGTGCCAGCAGCCTGGGACAGTACAATGAGCAGTTCTTC. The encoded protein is CASSLGQYNEQFF.

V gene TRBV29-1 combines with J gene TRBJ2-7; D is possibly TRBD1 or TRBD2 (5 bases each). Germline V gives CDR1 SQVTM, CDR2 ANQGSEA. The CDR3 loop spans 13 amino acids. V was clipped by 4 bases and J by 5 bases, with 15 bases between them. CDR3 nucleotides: TGCAGCGTTGGCGGGCAGGGCATAGACGAGCAGTACTTC. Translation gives CSVGGQGIDEQYF.

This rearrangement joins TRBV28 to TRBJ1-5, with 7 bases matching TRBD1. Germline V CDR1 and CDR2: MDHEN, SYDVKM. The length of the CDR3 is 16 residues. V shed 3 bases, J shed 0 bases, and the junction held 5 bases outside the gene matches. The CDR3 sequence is CASSLGTAYSNQPQHF. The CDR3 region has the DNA TGTGCCAGCAGTTTGGGGACAGCTTATAGCAATCAGCCCCAGCATTTT.

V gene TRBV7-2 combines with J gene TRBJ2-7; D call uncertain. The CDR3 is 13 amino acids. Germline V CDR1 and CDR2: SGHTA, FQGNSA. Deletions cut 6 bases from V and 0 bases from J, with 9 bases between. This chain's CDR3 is CASRRRNSYEQYF. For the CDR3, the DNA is TGTGCCAGCAGGCGACGGAACTCCTACGAGCAGTACTTC.

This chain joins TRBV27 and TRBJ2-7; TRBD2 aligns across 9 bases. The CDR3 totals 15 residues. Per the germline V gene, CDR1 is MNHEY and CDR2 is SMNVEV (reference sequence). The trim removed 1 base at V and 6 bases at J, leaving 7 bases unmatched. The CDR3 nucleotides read TGTGCCAGCAGTTTATTAGGCGGGAGGGCCCGCGAGCAGTACTTC. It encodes CASSLLGGRAREQYF.

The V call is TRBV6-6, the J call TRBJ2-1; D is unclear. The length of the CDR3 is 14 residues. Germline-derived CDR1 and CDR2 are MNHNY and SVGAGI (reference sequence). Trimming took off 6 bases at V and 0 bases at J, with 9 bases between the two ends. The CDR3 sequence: CASSLIGSYNEQFF. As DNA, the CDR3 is TGTGCCAGCAGCTTAATCGGCTCCTACAATGAGCAGTTCTTC.

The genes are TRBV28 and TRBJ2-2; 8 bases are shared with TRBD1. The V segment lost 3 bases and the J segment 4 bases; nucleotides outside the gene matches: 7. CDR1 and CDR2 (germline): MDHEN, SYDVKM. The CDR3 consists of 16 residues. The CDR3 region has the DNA TGTGCCAGCAGTTTGGTGCAGGGGGCGGTCACCGGGGAGCTGTTTTTT. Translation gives CASSLVQGAVTGELFF.

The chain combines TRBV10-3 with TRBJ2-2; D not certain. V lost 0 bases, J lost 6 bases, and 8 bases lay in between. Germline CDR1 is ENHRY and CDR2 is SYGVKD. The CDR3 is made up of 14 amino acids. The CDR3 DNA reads TGTGCCATCAGTGAGTCGAGGAGATCCGGGGAGCTGTTTTTT. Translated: CAISESRRSGELFF.

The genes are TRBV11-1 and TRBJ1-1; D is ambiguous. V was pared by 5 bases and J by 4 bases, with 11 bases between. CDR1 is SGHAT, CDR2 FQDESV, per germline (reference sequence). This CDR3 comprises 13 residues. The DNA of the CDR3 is TGTGCCAGCAGCGCCCGGTCTACCACTGAAGCTTTCTTT. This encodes CASSARSTTEAFF. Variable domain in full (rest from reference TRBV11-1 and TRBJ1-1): EAEVAQSPRYKITEKSQAVAFWCDPISGHATLYWYRQILGQGPELLVQFQDESVVDDSQLPKDRFSAERLKGVDSTLKIQPAELGDSAMYLCASSARSTTEAFFGQGTRLTVV.

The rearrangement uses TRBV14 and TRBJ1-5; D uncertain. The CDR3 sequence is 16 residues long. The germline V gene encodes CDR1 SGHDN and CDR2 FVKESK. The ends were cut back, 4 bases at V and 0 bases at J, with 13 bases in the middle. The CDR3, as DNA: TGTGCCAGCAGCCGGCCCGGACCGGGTAGCAATCAGCCCCAGCATTTT. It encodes CASSRPGPGSNQPQHF.

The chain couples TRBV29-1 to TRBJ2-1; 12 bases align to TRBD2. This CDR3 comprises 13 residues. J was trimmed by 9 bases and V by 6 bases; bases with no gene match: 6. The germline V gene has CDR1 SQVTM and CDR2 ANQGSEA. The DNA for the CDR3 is TGCAGCGTGACTAGCGGGAGAGCTTTTGAGCAGTTCTTC. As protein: CSVTSGRAFEQFF.

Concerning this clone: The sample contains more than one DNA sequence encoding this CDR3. CDR3 amino acids: CSARVPNEQFF. The CDR3 DNA follows: TGCAGTGCTAGAGTGCCCAATGAGCAGTTCTTC. The chain uses TRBV20-1 and TRBJ2-1; unclear D gene. Germline V gene sequence: CDR1 DFQATT, CDR2 SNEGSKA (reference sequence). The CDR3 spans 11 residues. The V and J ends lost 1 base and 6 bases respectively, with 4 bases between them.

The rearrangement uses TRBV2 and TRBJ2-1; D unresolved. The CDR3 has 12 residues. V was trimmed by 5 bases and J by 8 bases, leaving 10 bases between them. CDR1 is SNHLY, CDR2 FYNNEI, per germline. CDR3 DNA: TGTGCCAGCAGTCCCTTGAGATATGAGCAGTTCTTC. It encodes CASSPLRYEQFF.

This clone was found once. The CDR3 sequence is CASSLEGRGRGGYTF. CDR3 in DNA: TGTGCCAGCAGCTTAGAAGGCAGGGGGCGCGGTGGCTACACCTTC. The V and J genes are TRBV7-2 and TRBJ1-2; 8 positions match TRBD1. The germline CDR1 and CDR2 sequences are SGHTA and FQGNSA. The CDR3 runs to 15 residues. Unmatched junction bases numbered 8, after V lost 1 base and J lost 7 bases.

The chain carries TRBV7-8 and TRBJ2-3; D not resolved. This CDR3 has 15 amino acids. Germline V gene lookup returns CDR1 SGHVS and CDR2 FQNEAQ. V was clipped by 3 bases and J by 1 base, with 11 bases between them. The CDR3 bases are TGTGCCAGCAGCTTTACCGTCCCGCGCACAGATACGCAGTATTTT. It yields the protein CASSFTVPRTDTQYF.

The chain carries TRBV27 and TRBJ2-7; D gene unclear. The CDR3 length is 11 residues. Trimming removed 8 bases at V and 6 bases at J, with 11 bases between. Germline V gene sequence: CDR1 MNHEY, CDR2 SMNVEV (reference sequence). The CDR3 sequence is CASFALREQYF. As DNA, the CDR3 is TGTGCCAGCTTTGCCTTGCGCGAGCAGTACTTC.

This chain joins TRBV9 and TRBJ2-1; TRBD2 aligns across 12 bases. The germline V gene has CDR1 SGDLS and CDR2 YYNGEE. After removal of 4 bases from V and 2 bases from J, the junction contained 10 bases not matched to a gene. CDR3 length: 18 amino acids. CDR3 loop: CASSLEPSGRGPYNEQFF. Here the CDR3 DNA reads TGTGCCAGCAGCTTAGAACCTAGCGGGAGGGGTCCCTACAATGAGCAGTTCTTC.

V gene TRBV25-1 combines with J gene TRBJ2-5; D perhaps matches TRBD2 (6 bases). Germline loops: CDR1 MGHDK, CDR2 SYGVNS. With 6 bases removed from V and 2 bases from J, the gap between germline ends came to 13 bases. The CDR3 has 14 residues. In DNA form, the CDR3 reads TGTGCCAGCAGCCTCGGGGGAGGTCAAGAGACCCAGTACTTC. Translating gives CASSLGGGQETQYF.